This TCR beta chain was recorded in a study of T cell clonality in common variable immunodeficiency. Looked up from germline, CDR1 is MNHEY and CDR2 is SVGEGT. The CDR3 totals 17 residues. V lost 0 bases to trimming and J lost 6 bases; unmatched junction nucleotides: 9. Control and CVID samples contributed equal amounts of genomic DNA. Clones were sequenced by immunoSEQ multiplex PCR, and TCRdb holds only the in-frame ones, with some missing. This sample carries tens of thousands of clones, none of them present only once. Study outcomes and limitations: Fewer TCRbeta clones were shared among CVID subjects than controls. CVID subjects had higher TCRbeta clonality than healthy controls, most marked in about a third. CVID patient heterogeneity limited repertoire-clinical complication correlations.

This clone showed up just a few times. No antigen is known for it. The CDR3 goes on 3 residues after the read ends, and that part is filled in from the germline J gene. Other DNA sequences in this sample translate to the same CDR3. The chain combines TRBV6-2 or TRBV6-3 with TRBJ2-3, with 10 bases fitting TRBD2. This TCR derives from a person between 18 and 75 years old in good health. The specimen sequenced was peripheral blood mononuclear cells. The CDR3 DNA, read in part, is TGTGCCAGCAGTTACTCGCCAGCGGGGGGGCAGACGGATACG. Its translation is CASSYSPAGGQTDT. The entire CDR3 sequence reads CASSYSPAGGQTDTQYF.